This TCR beta chain came from a study of Graves' ophthalmopathy and Graves' hyperthyroidism. Whole-study results and caveats: Its predictions of ophthalmopathy progression gave the model around 71% sensitivity and approximately 72% specificity. Using a 13-signature model, the authors split ophthalmopathy from stable hyperthyroidism, with 85% to 90% sensitivity and 80% to 84% specificity.

CAS ≥3, NOSPECS ≥4, moderate-to-severe activity and duration under 3 months marked donors with ophthalmopathy. Fresh peripheral blood, roughly 9.8 ml, was the PBMC source. Researchers took RNA transcripts and amplified TCR beta CDR3 regions from them. First-round RT-PCR relied on HTBI primers, and a second-round multiplex PCR came next. Using its own MiXCR run on the multiplex PCR reads, TCRdb lists one record per CDR3 protein. The sample yields about 740,000 distinct CDR3 sequences, approximately 40% seen once. In regard to this clonotype: Its antigen is undetermined.

Germline V lookup: CDR1 SEHNR, CDR2 FQNEAQ (reference sequence). The CDR3 totals 15 residues. Trimming removed 2 bases at V and 6 bases at J, with 13 bases between. This receptor was obtained from an adult man with Graves' ophthalmopathy. The sample comprised peripheral blood. The rearrangement uses TRBV7-9 and TRBJ1-4; D might be TRBD1 (5 bases). The CDR3 loop reads CASSLLGSRDEKLFF. The DNA of the CDR3 is TGTGCCAGCAGCTTACTGGGTAGCAGGGATGAAAAACTGTTTTTT. Full variable domain (rest looked up from reference TRBV7-9 and TRBJ1-4): DTGVSQNPRHKITKRGQNVTFRCDPISEHNRLYWYRQTLGQGPEFLTYFQNEAQLEKSRLLSDRFSAERPKGSFSTLEIQRTEQGDSAMYLCASSLLGSRDEKLFFGSGTQLSVL.